One and the same sample provided the 19 T cell receptor beta chains below, sequenced in a study of blood T cell repertoires in COVID-19. Assay used: immunoSEQ multiplex PCR; TCRdb lists only in-frame clones, some missing. The sample shows about 24,000 clones, roughly 89% of them seen only once. Sequencing was carried out using peripheral blood. Source of these receptors: an elderly woman with active or convalescent COVID-19.

J is TRBJ2-3 and V is TRBV13, with a tentative D call TRBD2 (5 bases). This CDR3 comprises 16 residues. With 3 bases removed from V and 1 base from J, the gap between germline ends came to 14 bases. Per germline, CDR1 PRHDT and CDR2 FYEKMQ (reference sequence). The CDR3 DNA follows: TGTGCCAGCAGCTTCGGTAGGACTGGAGGCACAGATACGCAGTATTTT. Amino acids: CASSFGRTGGTDTQYF.

This chain joins TRBV4-1 and TRBJ1-4; TRBD1 agrees at 7 bases. The germline CDR1 and CDR2 sequences are MGHRA and YSYEKL. The CDR3 is made up of 15 amino acids. V trimming: 5 bases; J trimming: 7 bases; junction bases outside the gene matches: 10. CDR3 loop: CASSLRTGRGEKLFF. The CDR3 nucleotides read TGCGCCAGCAGCTTACGGACAGGACGGGGTGAAAAACTGTTTTTT.

The chain has TRBV7-2 and TRBJ2-7; TRBD1 matches 8 bases. This CDR3 comprises 14 residues. Germline V gives CDR1 SGHTA, CDR2 FQGNSA. J was trimmed by 8 bases and V by 6 bases; bases with no gene match: 12. CDR3 sequence: CASRQHSGQGKQYF. CDR3 bases: TGTGCCAGCAGACAACACTCAGGACAGGGCAAGCAGTACTTC.

The CDR3 sequence is CASSLQAGEQFF. In DNA, the CDR3 is TGTGCCAGCAGCTTACAAGCCGGTGAGCAGTTCTTC. V usage is TRBV7-3 and J usage is TRBJ2-1; D unclear. The ends were cut back, 2 bases at V and 9 bases at J, with 8 bases in the middle. CDR1 is SGHTA, CDR2 FQGTGA, per germline. The CDR3 sequence is 12 residues long.

The V gene is TRBV6-5, the J gene TRBJ2-2; D unresolved. This CDR3 is 12 amino acids long. Trimming removed 1 base from V and 6 bases from J, with 3 bases in between. Germline CDR1 reads MNHEY; CDR2 reads SVGAGI. The CDR3 nucleotides are TGTGCCAGCAGTTACTTCGCCGGGGAGCTGTTTTTT. It codes for CASSYFAGELFF.

The chain couples TRBV10-1 to TRBJ2-3; 12 bases fit TRBD2. CDR1 is WNHNN and CDR2 is SYGVQD in the germline V gene (reference sequence). The CDR3 runs to 18 residues. The J segment lost 2 bases and the V segment lost 0 bases, leaving 6 bases of the junction unmatched. Here the CDR3 reads CASSESTGLAGTTDTQYF. CDR3 nucleotides: TGCGCCAGCAGTGAGTCGACAGGACTAGCGGGGACCACAGATACGCAGTATTTT.

This chain links TRBV28 with TRBJ2-7; D is unresolved. Trimming took 7 bases from V and 4 from J, leaving 14 bases between them. This CDR3 spans 13 amino acids. Germline V gives CDR1 MDHEN, CDR2 SYDVKM. The CDR3, as DNA: TGTGCCAGCAATAGCCCCGCAACATACGAGCAGTACTTC. It is translated as CASNSPATYEQYF.

This clone was seen only once. V usage is TRBV4-2 and J usage is TRBJ2-5; 7 nucleotides line up with TRBD2. This CDR3 comprises 15 residues. The germline CDR1 and CDR2 sequences are LGHNA and YNFKEQ. J lost 1 base, V lost 0 bases, and 2 bases had no gene match. This CDR3 reads CASSQEGGTQETQYF. The CDR3 bases are TGTGCCAGCAGCCAAGAGGGGGGGACCCAAGAGACCCAGTACTTC.

This clone has just one count. The rearrangement joins TRBV27 to TRBJ1-1; possibly TRBD1 for D (5 bases). CDR1 and CDR2 from the germline V gene are MNHEY and SMNVEV (reference sequence). V gave up 2 bases and J gave up 5 bases, with 9 bases separating them. The CDR3 length is 13 residues. The CDR3 DNA follows: TGTGCCAGCAGTTTAGGGGCTTGGACTGAAGCTTTCTTT. The encoded protein is CASSLGAWTEAFF.

This clone was seen a handful of times. The chain carries TRBV30 and TRBJ1-4; D perhaps matches TRBD1 (5 bases). Germline V gives CDR1 GTSNPN, CDR2 SVGIG (reference sequence). The CDR3 is 15 residues long. V was cut by 0 bases and J by 7 bases, with 15 bases left in between. The CDR3 is CAWSVFYRGSEKLFF. CDR3 DNA sequence: TGTGCCTGGAGTGTTTTCTATAGGGGTTCTGAAAAACTGTTTTTT.

The rearrangement joins TRBV6-5 to TRBJ2-5, with 7 bases fitting TRBD2. Germline assignment: CDR1 MNHEY and CDR2 SVGAGI. This CDR3 region has 15 residues. With 2 bases clipped from V and 2 bases from J, the junction kept 5 bases outside the gene matches. The CDR3 spells CASSYAGALQETQYF. The CDR3 coding sequence is TGTGCCAGCAGTTACGCGGGAGCGCTACAAGAGACCCAGTACTTC.

This chain connects TRBV19 to TRBJ1-4; 7 nucleotides line up with TRBD1. The germline CDR1 and CDR2 sequences are LNHDA and SQIVND (reference sequence). Unmatched junction bases numbered 7, after V lost 10 bases and J lost 5 bases. The CDR3 extends over 13 amino acids. The CDR3 spells CATTGAPNEKLFF. CDR3 in DNA: TGTGCCACCACAGGGGCACCAAATGAAAAACTGTTTTTT.

The chain uses TRBV14 and TRBJ2-5; D unresolved. This CDR3 has 12 residues. The V end was cut by 3 bases, the J end by 3 bases, with 5 bases between. CDR1 and CDR2 (germline): SGHDN, FVKESK. In DNA, the CDR3 is TGTGCCAGCAGCCACCAAAAAGAGACCCAGTACTTC. Amino acids: CASSHQKETQYF.

The chain carries TRBV7-9 and TRBJ2-7, with 9 bases that match TRBD1. CDR1 SEHNR and CDR2 FQNEAQ come from the germline V gene (reference sequence). The V and J ends lost 5 bases and 3 bases, in that order; junction bases with no gene match: 8. This CDR3 is 15 amino acids long. CDR3 DNA: TGTGCCAGCAGCCCCACAGGACAGGGGTTCTACGAGCAGTACTTC. The encoded protein is CASSPTGQGFYEQYF.

V and J are TRBV6-5 and TRBJ1-1, with D perhaps matching TRBD1 (6 bases). Germline V gene sequence: CDR1 MNHEY, CDR2 SVGAGI. Trimming removed 5 bases at V and 3 bases at J, with 13 bases between. This CDR3 contains 14 residues. DNA for the CDR3: TGTGCCAGCAGTCGACAGGCCCGGGACACTGAAGCTTTCTTT. Amino acids: CASSRQARDTEAFF.

V usage is TRBV7-8 and J usage is TRBJ1-2; D remains ambiguous. The V end lost 1 base, the J end lost 3 bases, and 6 bases lay between the germline ends. The CDR3 extends over 13 amino acids. Germline CDR1 is SGHVS and CDR2 is FQNEAQ. CDR3 nucleotides: TGTGCCAGCAGCTTAGTCGGGGACTATGGCTACACCTTC. Its protein is CASSLVGDYGYTF.

The V call is TRBV6-1, the J call TRBJ1-2; D is possibly TRBD1 (5 bases). The CDR3 has 15 amino acids. Germline V lookup: CDR1 MNHNS, CDR2 SASEGT. Trimming pared 1 base from V and 2 bases from J, leaving 11 bases between. CDR3 coding DNA: TGTGCCAGCAGTGAAGGTGGGGCTCACAACTATGGCTACACCTTC. It specifies CASSEGGAHNYGYTF.

This chain uses TRBV10-2 with TRBJ2-7; 8 bases align to TRBD2. Trimming at V came to 0 bases and at J to 4 bases, leaving 11 bases not matched to a gene. Germline-derived CDR1 and CDR2 are WSHSY and SAAADI. CDR3 size: 17 residues. The CDR3 reads CASSESTRGTRGYEQYF. The CDR3 nucleotides read TGCGCCAGCAGTGAGTCGACTCGGGGGACTAGAGGGTACGAGCAGTACTTC.

The CDR3 reads CASSSGGSGAAQETQYF. The DNA of the CDR3 is TGTGCCAGCAGCTCCGGGGGTAGCGGGGCCGCCCAAGAGACCCAGTACTTC. This chain connects TRBV7-2 to TRBJ2-5, with 8 bases identical to TRBD2. The CDR3 totals 17 residues. V lost 4 bases and J lost 1; bases outside the gene matches: 11. In germline, CDR1 is SGHTA, CDR2 FQGNSA.